Below, 17 T cell receptor beta chains from the same sample are listed, as sequenced in a study of T cell responses to AZD1222 COVID-19 vaccine. The assay was immunoSEQ multiplex PCR, and TCRdb's table has in-frame clones only and misses some. The profile shows fewer than 200,000 clones, over 80% of them singletons. Sequences were derived from peripheral blood, sampled on day 0 of AZD1222 vaccination. All receptors derive from an adult in good health.

V gene TRBV12-5 combines with J gene TRBJ2-1, with 11 nucleotides matching TRBD2. After removal of 2 bases from V and 4 bases from J, the junction contained 4 bases not matched to a gene. The germline CDR1 and CDR2 sequences are LGHNT and FRNRAP. The CDR3 covers 16 residues. CDR3 residues: CASGLPTSGGYNEQFF. The CDR3 region has the DNA TGTGCTAGTGGTTTGCCCACTAGCGGGGGTTACAATGAGCAGTTCTTC.

V usage is TRBV9 and J usage is TRBJ1-1, with unresolved D. Trimming took 3 bases from V and 1 from J, leaving 7 bases between them. The CDR3 has 13 residues. Per germline, CDR1 SGDLS and CDR2 YYNGEE. CDR3 sequence reads: CASSGVSNTEAFF. The DNA of the CDR3 is TGTGCCAGCAGCGGTGTTTCGAACACTGAAGCTTTCTTT.

The rearrangement links TRBV6-2 or TRBV6-3 to TRBJ2-5; weak D call: TRBD2 (6 bases). The CDR3 covers 14 residues. V was shortened by 4 bases and J by 6 bases, with 15 bases between the two germline ends. Germline CDR1 and CDR2: MNHEY and SVGEGT. The CDR3 sequence: CASSFYGGTQTQYF. DNA for the CDR3: TGTGCCAGCAGTTTCTACGGGGGTACCCAGACCCAGTACTTC.

The chain joins TRBV30 to TRBJ2-2; TRBD2 aligns across 7 bases. Germline CDR1 and CDR2: GTSNPN and SVGIG (reference sequence). This CDR3 spans 15 amino acids. V trimming: 0 bases; J trimming: 0 bases; junction bases outside the gene matches: 1. Here the CDR3 reads CAWSVGGANTGELFF. The CDR3 nucleotides read TGTGCCTGGAGTGTTGGGGGGGCGAACACCGGGGAGCTGTTTTTT.

This rearrangement joins TRBV3-1 (or the pseudogene TRBV3-2) to TRBJ1-6, with TRBD1 matching 7 bases. Germline V lookup: CDR1 LGHDT, CDR2 YNNKEL (reference sequence). The ends lost 6 bases at V and 7 bases at J; junction bases unmatched: 9. The length of the CDR3 is 15 residues. This chain's CDR3 is CASRKSDRPNSPLHF. Here the CDR3 DNA reads TGTGCCAGCAGGAAATCGGACAGGCCAAATTCACCCCTCCACTTT.

This chain connects TRBV6-1 to TRBJ2-7; tentatively, D is TRBD2 (6 bases). The CDR3 consists of 15 residues. CDR1 is MNHNS, CDR2 SASEGT, per germline. Between the trimmed V and J ends, which lost 5 bases and 5 bases, there was a span of 19 bases. CDR3 amino acids: CASSSLVGRWNEQYF. DNA for the CDR3: TGTGCCAGCAGTTCCCTGGTGGGGAGGTGGAACGAGCAGTACTTC.

This sequence joins TRBV7-3 and TRBJ2-3, with 11 positions matching TRBD2. This CDR3 comprises 14 residues. The V and J ends lost 8 bases and 2 bases, in that order; junction bases with no gene match: 3. Germline V gives CDR1 SGHTA, CDR2 FQGTGA. In DNA, the CDR3 is TGTGCCAGCGGGACTAGCGGAATCACAGATACGCAGTATTTT. Translation gives CASGTSGITDTQYF.

The chain combines TRBV5-4 with TRBJ1-2; D may be TRBD1 (6 bases). Germline V gene lookup returns CDR1 SGHNT and CDR2 YYREEE (reference sequence). The CDR3 sequence is 14 residues long. Trimming took off 4 bases at V and 2 bases at J, with 12 bases between the two ends. CDR3 protein: CASSPDSTNYGYTF. The CDR3 DNA reads TGTGCCAGCAGCCCGGACAGCACCAACTATGGCTACACCTTC.

The V and J genes are TRBV15 and TRBJ2-2; D gene unclear. The CDR3 loop spans 14 amino acids. The germline V gene encodes CDR1 LNHNV and CDR2 YYDKDF (reference sequence). V was shortened by 8 bases and J by 6 bases, with 16 bases between the two germline ends. The CDR3 spells CATSGRKTSGELFF. In DNA form, the CDR3 reads TGTGCCACCTCCGGCAGAAAAACCTCCGGGGAGCTGTTTTTT.

The chain couples TRBV7-2 to TRBJ1-5; no firm D call. Trimming removed 0 bases from V and 1 base from J, with 10 bases in between. Germline loops: CDR1 SGHTA, CDR2 FQGNSA. This CDR3 region has 16 residues. The CDR3 nucleotides are TGTGCCAGCAGCTTAGCGCAAGGCACGAGCAATCAGCCCCAGCATTTT. This codes for CASSLAQGTSNQPQHF.

This chain connects TRBV11-1 to TRBJ1-6, with D unclear. Germline CDR1 and CDR2: SGHAT and FQDESV (reference sequence). The CDR3 spans 15 residues. The V gene lost 7 bases and the J gene lost 3 bases, with 13 bases spanning the gap. CDR3 coding DNA: TGTGCCAGCACCGACGACGGGGACTATAATTCACCCCTCCACTTT. The encoded protein is CASTDDGDYNSPLHF.

The chain recombines TRBV12-3 or TRBV12-4 with TRBJ1-1; 7 bases align to TRBD1. The length of the CDR3 is 12 residues. V lost 7 bases and J lost 7; bases outside the gene matches: 6. CDR3 sequence (DNA): TGTGCCAGCACTCTCCGGGACAGTGAAGCTTTCTTT. It translates to CASTLRDSEAFF.

CDR3 protein: CASSESPVGTEAFF. In DNA, the CDR3 is TGTGCCAGCAGCGAAAGTCCGGTGGGGACTGAAGCTTTCTTT. The rearrangement uses TRBV7-3 and TRBJ1-1; D not certain. Germline V gene data show CDR1 as SGHTA and CDR2 as FQGTGA. The CDR3 has 14 amino acids. V dropped 5 bases and J dropped 5 bases, with 15 bases sitting between them.

DNA of the CDR3: TGTGCCAGCAGTGAATACAATGAGCAGTTCTTC. Protein sequence: CASSEYNEQFF. V and J are TRBV2 and TRBJ2-1; D ambiguous. CDR1 and CDR2 from the germline V gene are SNHLY and FYNNEI. The CDR3 is 11 residues long. V lost 2 bases, J lost 4 bases, and 0 bases lay in between.

This rearrangement joins TRBV4-3 to TRBJ1-5; D perhaps matches TRBD1 (5 bases). CDR1 is LGHNA, CDR2 YSLEER, per germline. V gave up 0 bases and J gave up 7 bases, with 22 bases separating them. This CDR3 is built from 18 residues. The CDR3 nucleotides read TGCGCCAGCAGCCAAGATCATTTCGGGGGGGTTGGGAGCCAGCCCCAGCATTTT. This translates into CASSQDHFGGVGSQPQHF.

V gene TRBV2 combines with J gene TRBJ1-5; D uncertain. The V and J ends lost 7 bases and 7 bases respectively, with 14 bases between them. Germline values: CDR1 SNHLY, CDR2 FYNNEI. CDR3 length: 13 residues. The CDR3 sequence is CASTGNERQPQHF. The CDR3 region has the DNA TGTGCCAGCACGGGAAACGAGAGGCAGCCCCAGCATTTT.

The chain joins TRBV19 to TRBJ1-4; 8 bases align to TRBD1. Germline trimming cut 3 bases from V and 6 bases from J; bases unmatched to any gene: 6. Germline CDR1 and CDR2: LNHDA and SQIVND (reference sequence). This CDR3 spans 15 amino acids. CDR3 region: CASSISGGTYEKLFF. The CDR3 region has the DNA TGTGCCAGTAGTATTTCAGGGGGCACGTATGAAAAACTGTTTTTT.